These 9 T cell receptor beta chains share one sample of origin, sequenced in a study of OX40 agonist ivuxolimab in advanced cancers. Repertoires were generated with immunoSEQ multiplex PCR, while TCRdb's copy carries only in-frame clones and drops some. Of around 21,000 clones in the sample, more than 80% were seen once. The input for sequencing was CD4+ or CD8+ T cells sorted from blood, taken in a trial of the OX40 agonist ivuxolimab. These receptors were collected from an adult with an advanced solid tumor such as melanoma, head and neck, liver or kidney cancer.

CDR3 loop: CASSGGGEGETQYF. Here the CDR3 DNA reads TGCGCCAGCTCGGGGGGGGGCGAAGGAGAGACCCAGTACTTC. The chain recombines TRBV5-1 with TRBJ2-5, with 8 bases that match TRBD2. Germline CDR1 reads SGHRS; CDR2 reads YFSETQ. V shed 7 bases, J shed 4 bases, and the junction held 9 bases outside the gene matches. The CDR3 covers 14 residues.

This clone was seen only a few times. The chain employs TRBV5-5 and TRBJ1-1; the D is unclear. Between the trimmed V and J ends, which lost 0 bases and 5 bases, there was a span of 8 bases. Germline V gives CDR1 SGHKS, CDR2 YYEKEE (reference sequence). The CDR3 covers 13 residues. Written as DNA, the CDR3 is TGTGCCAGCAGCTTGGAGTTCGGAACTGAAGCTTTCTTT. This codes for CASSLEFGTEAFF.

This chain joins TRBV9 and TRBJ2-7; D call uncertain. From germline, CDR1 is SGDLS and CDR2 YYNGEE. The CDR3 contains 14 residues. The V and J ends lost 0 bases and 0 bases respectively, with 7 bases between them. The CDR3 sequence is CASSVADGSYEQYF. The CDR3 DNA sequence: TGTGCCAGCAGCGTAGCTGACGGCTCCTACGAGCAGTACTTC.

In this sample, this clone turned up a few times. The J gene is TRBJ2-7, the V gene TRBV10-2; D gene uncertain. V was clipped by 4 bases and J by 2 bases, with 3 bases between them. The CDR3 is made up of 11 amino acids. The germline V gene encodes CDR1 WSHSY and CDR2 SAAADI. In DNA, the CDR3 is TGCGCCAGCAGTGGTACCTACGAGCAGTACTTC. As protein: CASSGTYEQYF.

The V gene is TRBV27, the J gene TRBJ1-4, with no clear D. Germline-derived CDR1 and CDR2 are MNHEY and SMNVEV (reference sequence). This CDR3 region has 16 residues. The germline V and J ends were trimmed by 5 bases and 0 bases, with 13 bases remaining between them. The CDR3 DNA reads TGTGCCAGCAGTCCACACCCGCTGGCAACTAATGAAAAACTGTTTTTT. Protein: CASSPHPLATNEKLFF.

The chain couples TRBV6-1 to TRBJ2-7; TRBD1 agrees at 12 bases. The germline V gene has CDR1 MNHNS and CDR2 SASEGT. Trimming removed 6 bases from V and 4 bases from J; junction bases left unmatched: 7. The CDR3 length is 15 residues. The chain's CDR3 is CASSVGQGAGYEQYF. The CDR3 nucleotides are TGTGCCAGCAGCGTGGGACAGGGGGCAGGGTACGAGCAGTACTTC.

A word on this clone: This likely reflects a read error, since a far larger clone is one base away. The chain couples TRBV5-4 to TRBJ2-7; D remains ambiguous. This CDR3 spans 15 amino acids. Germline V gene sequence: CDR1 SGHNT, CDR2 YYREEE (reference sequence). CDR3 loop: CASSFAQRGSYEQYF. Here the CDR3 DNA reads TGCGCCAGCAGCTTTGCCCAGAGAGGCTCCTACGAGCAGTACTTC.

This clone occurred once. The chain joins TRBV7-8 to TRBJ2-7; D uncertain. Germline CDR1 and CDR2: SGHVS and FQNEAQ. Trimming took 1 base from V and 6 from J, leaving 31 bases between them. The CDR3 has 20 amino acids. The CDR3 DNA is TGTGCCAGCAGCTTAGGGACCCTGTTTTTCGACACCGGTCTAGTATCCGAGCAGTACTTC. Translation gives CASSLGTLFFDTGLVSEQYF.

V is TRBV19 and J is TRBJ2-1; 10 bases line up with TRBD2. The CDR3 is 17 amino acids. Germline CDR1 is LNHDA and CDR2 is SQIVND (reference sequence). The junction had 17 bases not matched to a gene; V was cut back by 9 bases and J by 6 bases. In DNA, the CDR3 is TGTGCCAGCATGGACGAGAAAGCGGGAGGGCCGTTCAATGAGCAGTTCTTC. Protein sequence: CASMDEKAGGPFNEQFF.